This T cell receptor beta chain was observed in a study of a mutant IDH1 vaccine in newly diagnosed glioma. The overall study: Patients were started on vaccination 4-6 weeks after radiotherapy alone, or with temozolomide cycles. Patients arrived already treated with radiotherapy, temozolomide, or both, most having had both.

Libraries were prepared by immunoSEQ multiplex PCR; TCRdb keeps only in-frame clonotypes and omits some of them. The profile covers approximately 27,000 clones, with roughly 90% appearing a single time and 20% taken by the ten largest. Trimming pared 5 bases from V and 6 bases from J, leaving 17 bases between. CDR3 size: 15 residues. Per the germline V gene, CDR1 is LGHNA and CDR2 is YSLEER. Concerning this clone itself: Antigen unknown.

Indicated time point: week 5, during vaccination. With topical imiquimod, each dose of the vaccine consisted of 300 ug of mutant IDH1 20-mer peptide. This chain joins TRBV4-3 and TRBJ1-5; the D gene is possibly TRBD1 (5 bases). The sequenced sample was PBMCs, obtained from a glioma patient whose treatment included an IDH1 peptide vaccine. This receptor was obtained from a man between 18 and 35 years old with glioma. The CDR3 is CASSKRQGVAQPQHF. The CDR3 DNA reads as TGCGCCAGCAGCAAACGCCAGGGAGTTGCTCAGCCCCAGCATTTT.